Here is one TCR beta chain with its context. These data come from a study of beta chain features in type 1 diabetes. CD4+ naive, central memory, regulatory and stem cell-like memory cells were sorted via CD45RO/CCR7/CD25/CD127/CD95/CD27. The authors reverse transcribed all of the isolated RNA, so sequencing captured expressed TCRB transcripts. Here immunoSEQ multiplex PCR was the method, and the copy in TCRdb shows in-frame clones only, minus some. The table records hundreds of thousands of clones, approximately 28% of them present only once. The source material was naive CD4+ T cells from blood. The sequence derives from a man between 18 and 35 years old in good health.

In DNA form, the CDR3 reads TGTGCCAGCAGCCTCCGGACTAGCGGGACCTCCTACAATGAGCAGTTCTTC. Encoded protein: CASSLRTSGTSYNEQFF. The chain joins TRBV9 to TRBJ2-1, with 12 bases matching TRBD2. This CDR3 has 17 residues. CDR1 is SGDLS, CDR2 YYNGEE, per germline. After removal of 4 bases from V and 0 bases from J, the junction contained 5 bases not matched to a gene.